This passage covers 3 T cell receptor beta chains from one sample sequenced in a study of blood T cell repertoires in COVID-19. Produced via immunoSEQ multiplex PCR; TCRdb's table is partial and in-frame only. This table holds some 200,000 clones, around 86% found once. Source material: PBMCs or T cells enriched from blood (not recorded which). Receptors were obtained from a woman between 45 and 65 years old with acute COVID-19.

V usage is TRBV6-5 and J usage is TRBJ2-7, with D possibly matching TRBD1 (6 bases). This CDR3 contains 12 residues. Germline V gene lookup returns CDR1 MNHEY and CDR2 SVGAGI. The ends were cut back, 6 bases at V and 2 bases at J, with 8 bases in the middle. This chain's CDR3 is CASRGQTYEQYF. CDR3 nucleotide sequence: TGTGCCAGCAGGGGACAAACCTACGAGCAGTACTTC.

The rearrangement links TRBV11-2 to TRBJ1-2; D gene unclear. This CDR3 contains 13 residues. Trimming removed 2 bases from V and 8 bases from J, with 12 bases in between. The germline V gene has CDR1 SGHAT and CDR2 FQNNGV. The CDR3 spells CASSLIPHEGYTF. The CDR3 bases are TGTGCCAGCAGCTTAATCCCCCATGAGGGCTACACCTTC.

This clone was counted once. The gene calls are TRBV6-2 or TRBV6-3 and TRBJ2-3, with 13 positions matching TRBD2. Germline assignment: CDR1 MNHEY and CDR2 SVGEGT. The CDR3 has 18 residues. V trimming: 6 bases; J trimming: 1 base; junction bases outside the gene matches: 10. CDR3 protein: CASSDGLAGEGGTDTQYF. CDR3 nucleotide sequence: TGTGCCAGCAGCGACGGACTAGCGGGGGAGGGTGGCACAGATACGCAGTATTTT.